This TCR beta chain is from a study of blood T cell repertoires in COVID-19. At the level of the study: Sources were T cells, B-cell-depleted T cells, or PBMCs; the material itself was cDNA or gDNA.

Trimming took 4 bases from V and 8 from J; bases not matched to a gene: 9. The CDR3 length is 15 residues. Germline loops: CDR1 MGHRA, CDR2 YSYEKL. Some clones are missing from TCRdb's copy, which holds only in-frame ones; the method was immunoSEQ multiplex PCR. The sample yields about 270,000 clones, 81% seen once. The TCR originated in a woman aged 55-70 years with active or convalescent COVID-19. The source material was peripheral blood. The genes are TRBV4-1 and TRBJ2-1; 9 positions match TRBD2. CDR3 nucleotide sequence: TGCGCCAGCAGCCCGGGGACTAGCTGGGTCGATGAGCAGTTCTTC. Amino acids: CASSPGTSWVDEQFF.